The clone carrying this TCR beta chain has only a few counts. Together with a sample-barcoded 5' primer, a J-beta primer mix was included in a second PCR lasting about 7 to 11 cycles. Each CDR3 protein gets one entry after TCRdb re-called the 5' RACE reads with MiXCR. The data show nearly 1 million distinct CDR3 sequences, with roughly 51% seen just once and about a fifth held by the top ten. This record comes from a study of blood T cells in healthy people across ages. This CDR3 has 14 amino acids. Trimming removed 5 bases from V and 4 bases from J; junction bases left unmatched: 6. Germline values: CDR1 DFQATT, CDR2 SNEGSKA (reference sequence).

The genes are TRBV20-1 and TRBJ2-1; TRBD2 agrees at 9 bases. Sequencing used blood. This receptor was obtained from a woman aged 55 to 70 in good health. Written as DNA, the CDR3 is TGCAGTGCTCGAGCGGGAGGAGGTTACAATGAGCAGTTCTTC. It encodes CSARAGGGYNEQFF.